This TCR beta chain was sequenced for a study of OX40 agonist ivuxolimab in advanced cancers. As for the study in general: Dose-escalation patients suffered from hepatocellular carcinoma, melanoma, renal cell or head and neck cancer. Males comprised approximately 84% of the group, whose mean age was 60 years (range roughly 23 to 80). Study outcomes and limitations: The expanded peripheral T cells' antigen specificity was not determined.

As concerns this clone: Its antigen is unknown.

The CDR3 totals 17 residues. The germline CDR1 and CDR2 sequences are KGHSY and FQNENV. Trimming took 0 bases from V and 0 from J, leaving 12 bases between them. The assay was immunoSEQ multiplex PCR, and TCRdb's table has in-frame clones only and misses some. Here the sample spans tens of thousands of clones, 85% to 90% being singletons. The chain couples TRBV16 to TRBJ2-1, with a tentative D call TRBD2 (6 bases). Sequenced here: CD4+ or CD8+ T cells sorted from blood, sampled in a trial of the OX40 agonist ivuxolimab. This clonotype was obtained from an adult with an advanced solid tumor such as melanoma, head and neck, liver or kidney cancer. The CDR3 loop is CASSQSTGGSSYNEQFF. DNA of the CDR3: TGTGCCAGCAGCCAATCCACTGGGGGGAGCTCCTACAATGAGCAGTTCTTC.